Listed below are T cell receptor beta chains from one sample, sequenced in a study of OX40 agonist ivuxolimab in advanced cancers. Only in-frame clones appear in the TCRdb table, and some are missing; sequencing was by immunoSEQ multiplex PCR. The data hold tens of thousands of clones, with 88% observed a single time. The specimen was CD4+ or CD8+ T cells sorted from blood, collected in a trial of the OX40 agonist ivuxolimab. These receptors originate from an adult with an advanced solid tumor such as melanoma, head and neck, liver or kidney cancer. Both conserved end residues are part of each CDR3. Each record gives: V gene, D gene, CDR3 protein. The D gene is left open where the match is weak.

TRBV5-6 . CASSFDRLSYEQYF
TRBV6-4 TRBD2 CASSPQKREMFYEQYF
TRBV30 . CAWSGWAGTGNTIYF
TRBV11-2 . CASRTEFLGKLFF
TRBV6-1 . CASSLTEETQYF
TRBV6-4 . CASSGFGGNTQYF
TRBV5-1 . CASSPRTEGNTIYF
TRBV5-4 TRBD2 CASRTGTSGREDTQYF
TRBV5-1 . CASSLDVYGYTF
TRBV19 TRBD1 CASNRRGTGANVLTF
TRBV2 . CASSEALTGRAFF
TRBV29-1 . CSVGNSLEQPQHF
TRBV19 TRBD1 CASGRTGDHYEQYF
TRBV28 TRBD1 CASTSPGGTEAFF
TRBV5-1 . CASSLGTQGEYEKLFF
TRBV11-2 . CASSLAPEGASNSYEQYF
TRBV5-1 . CASSLAPTGEQYF
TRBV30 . CAWSVEGYSNQPQHF
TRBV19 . CASSRAQGDEKLFF
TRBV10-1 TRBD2 CASNVLAGGETQYF
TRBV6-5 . CASRYTYSTGGIQYF
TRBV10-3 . CAISRDFNNEQFF
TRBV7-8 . CASSLSSAGEQFF
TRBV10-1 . CASRDDSGNTIYF
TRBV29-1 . CSVDGQAGEKLFF
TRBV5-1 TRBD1 CASSTKPGQQETQYF
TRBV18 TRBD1 CASSRDRVNQPQHF
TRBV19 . CASSIRGARGNQPQHF
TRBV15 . CATSRPAQPQHF
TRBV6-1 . CASSSPLASYEQYF
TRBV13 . CASSLAPKSTQYF
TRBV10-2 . CASSELYNEQFF
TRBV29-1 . CSVTQVKETQYF
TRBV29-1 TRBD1 CSVEAYRGRETQYF
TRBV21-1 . CASSKRRDRPGWGANVLTF
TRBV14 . CASSHDQGFGYTF
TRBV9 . CASSVQGDTEAFF
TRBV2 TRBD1 CASSTGQGGYLEQYF